This record concerns one T cell receptor (beta chain) sequence. Its cognate antigen is unknown. TCR beta CDR3 sequences were amplified from RNA transcripts. First-round RT-PCR of the TCR CDR3 relied on the HTBI primer set. TCRdb reprocessed the multiplex PCR reads with MiXCR, giving one entry per CDR3 protein. The sample records more than 300,000 distinct CDR3 sequences, about 18% being singletons. This sample is part of a study of T cells in Graves' hyperthyroidism and ophthalmopathy. Study-wide background: Specimen type is peripheral blood, collected at initial diagnosis prior to any treatment.

Study-wide findings and caveats: The majority of expanded thyroid clonotypes above 0.001 also appeared in blood.

Trimming removed 4 bases from V and 1 base from J; junction bases left unmatched: 4. Germline values: CDR1 LNHDA, CDR2 SQIVND (reference sequence). This CDR3 comprises 15 residues. The V gene is TRBV19, the J gene TRBJ2-7; 10 bases line up with TRBD1. The sequencing sample was made of blood. The receptor comes from a man between 18 and 35 years old with Graves' ophthalmopathy. The CDR3 sequence: CASSSRDRGSYEQYF. DNA for the CDR3: TGTGCCAGTAGTAGCCGGGACAGGGGATCCTACGAGCAGTACTTC.